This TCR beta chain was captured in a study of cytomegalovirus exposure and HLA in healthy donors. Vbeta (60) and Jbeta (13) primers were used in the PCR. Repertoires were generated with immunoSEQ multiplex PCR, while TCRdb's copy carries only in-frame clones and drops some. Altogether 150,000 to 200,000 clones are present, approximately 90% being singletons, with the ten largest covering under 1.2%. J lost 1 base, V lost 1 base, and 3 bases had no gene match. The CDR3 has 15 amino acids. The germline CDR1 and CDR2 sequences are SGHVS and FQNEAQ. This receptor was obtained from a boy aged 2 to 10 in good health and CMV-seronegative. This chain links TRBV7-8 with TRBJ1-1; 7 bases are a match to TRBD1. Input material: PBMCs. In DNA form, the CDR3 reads TGTGCCAGCAGCTTAGGTCAGGGGGGGAACACTGAAGCTTTCTTT. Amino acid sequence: CASSLGQGGNTEAFF.